This passage covers 5 T cell receptor beta chains from one sample sequenced in a study of T cell responses to AZD1222 COVID-19 vaccine. Using immunoSEQ multiplex PCR, the repertoire was profiled, and TCRdb retains in-frame clones only, with some absent. Of over 130,000 clones listed, over 75% were seen once; the top ten hold around 4.7%. Sequenced material: peripheral blood, taken on day 0 of AZD1222 vaccination. The receptors come from an adult in good health.

The chain has TRBV19 and TRBJ2-2; D gene unclear. V dropped 2 bases and J dropped 0 bases, with 10 bases sitting between them. The CDR3 extends over 16 amino acids. Looked up from germline, CDR1 is LNHDA and CDR2 is SQIVND (reference sequence). CDR3 coding DNA: TGTGCCAGTAGTATATCCCGGATTACGAACACCGGGGAGCTGTTTTTT. Amino acids: CASSISRITNTGELFF. Full variable domain (remainder filled in from reference TRBV19 and TRBJ2-2): DGGITQSPKYLFRKEGQNVTLSCEQNLNHDAMYWYRQDPGQGLRLIYYSQIVNDFQKGDIAEGYSVSREKKESFPLTVTSAQKNPTAFYLCASSISRITNTGELFFGEGSRLTVL.

V and J are TRBV30 and TRBJ2-7, with a tentative D call TRBD1 (5 bases). The CDR3 is 13 residues long. The V gene's germline CDR1 is GTSNPN and CDR2 SVGIG (reference sequence). V was shortened by 3 bases and J by 0 bases, with 9 bases between the two germline ends. CDR3 region: CAWSPGLSYEQYF. The CDR3 DNA is TGTGCCTGGAGCCCAGGGCTCTCCTACGAGCAGTACTTC.

V is TRBV11-2 and J is TRBJ1-1, with D unresolved. V lost 5 bases, J lost 11 bases, and 15 bases lay in between. This CDR3 comprises 12 residues. Germline CDR1 SGHAT, CDR2 FQNNGV. CDR3 region: CASSPVRAEAFF. Here the CDR3 DNA reads TGTGCCAGCAGCCCCGTGAGGGCCGAGGCTTTCTTT.

The chain couples TRBV4-2 to TRBJ2-1; D unresolved. Germline assignment: CDR1 LGHNA and CDR2 YNFKEQ. Deletions cut 4 bases from V and 8 bases from J, with 15 bases between. CDR3 length: 14 amino acids. CDR3 loop: CASSPAPPVHEQFF. The CDR3 DNA follows: TGTGCCAGCAGCCCCGCCCCGCCAGTCCATGAGCAGTTCTTC.

In DNA form, the CDR3 reads TGCGCCAGCCAACAGGGAAGTGGGGCCAACGTCCTGACTTTC. Its translation is CASQQGSGANVLTF. The chain uses TRBV5-1 and TRBJ2-6; possible D gene TRBD1, 6 bases. This CDR3 comprises 14 residues. Trimming left V 7 bases short and J 3 bases short, with 11 bases between. The germline V gene has CDR1 SGHRS and CDR2 YFSETQ.